Presented here are 21 T cell receptor beta chains from one specimen sequenced in a study of cytomegalovirus exposure and HLA in healthy donors. The PCR was carried out with 60 Vbeta primers and 13 Jbeta primers. Libraries were prepared by immunoSEQ multiplex PCR; TCRdb keeps only in-frame clonotypes and omits some of them. The profile shows about 170,000 clones, roughly 84% of them singletons. The sequenced sample consisted of PBMCs. Receptors originate from a boy aged 2 to 9 in good health and CMV-seronegative.

This clone was observed a few times. The V gene is TRBV2, the J gene TRBJ2-4; D is possibly TRBD1 (5 bases). The germline V and J ends were trimmed by 3 bases and 1 base, with 13 bases remaining between them. Germline V gives CDR1 SNHLY, CDR2 FYNNEI. The CDR3 contains 16 residues. CDR3: CASSDGRVLAKNIQYF. Here the CDR3 DNA reads TGTGCCAGCAGTGATGGCAGGGTGCTTGCCAAAAACATTCAGTACTTC.

Note on this clone: This CDR3 is also generated by other DNA sequences in the sample. This sequence joins TRBV19 and TRBJ1-1; D may be TRBD1 (6 bases). V was pared by 5 bases and J by 5 bases, with 12 bases between. Germline CDR1 is LNHDA and CDR2 is SQIVND (reference sequence). The CDR3 extends over 13 amino acids. This chain's CDR3 is CASSLQGNTEAFF. CDR3 nucleotides: TGTGCCAGTAGTCTACAGGGAAATACTGAAGCTTTCTTT.

The V call is TRBV4-1, the J call TRBJ1-4; tentatively, D is TRBD1 (5 bases). Germline CDR1 is MGHRA and CDR2 is YSYEKL. V lost 8 bases and J lost 3, with 22 bases in between. The CDR3 totals 17 residues. CDR3 DNA: TGCGCCAGCCACACCTCGGGGGGTCTAATTCCTAATGAAAAACTGTTTTTT. It specifies CASHTSGGLIPNEKLFF.

V and J are TRBV2 and TRBJ2-2; 12 bases align to TRBD2. Germline CDR1 SNHLY, CDR2 FYNNEI. The J segment lost 6 bases and the V segment lost 9 bases, leaving 5 bases of the junction unmatched. The CDR3 contains 14 residues. CDR3 loop: CARGGLAGPGELFF. CDR3 nucleotides: TGTGCCAGGGGGGGACTAGCGGGTCCCGGGGAGCTGTTTTTT.

This chain joins TRBV6-6 and TRBJ2-5; 9 nucleotides align to TRBD1. The tail of the sequence fits TRBJ2-7 better, so the J call may be wrong. The CDR3 sequence is 15 residues long. CDR1 and CDR2 (germline): MNHNY, SVGAGI (reference sequence). CDR3 in DNA: TGTGCCAGCAGTTTGACAGGGGGTATTTCCTACGAGCAGTACTTC. As protein: CASSLTGGISYEQYF.

The gene calls are TRBV29-1 and TRBJ2-1, with D possibly being TRBD1 (5 bases). This CDR3 spans 16 amino acids. Trimming cost V 6 bases and J 7 bases, with 25 bases left between them. The germline V gene encodes CDR1 SQVTM and CDR2 ANQGSEA. CDR3 loop: CSVDDLGSIPGNEQFF. The CDR3 nucleotides read TGCAGCGTAGACGACCTGGGGTCCATACCAGGGAATGAGCAGTTCTTC.

The V and J genes are TRBV7-2 and TRBJ2-1; D remains ambiguous. V shed 0 bases and J shed 7 bases, with 10 bases lying between them. Germline assignment: CDR1 SGHTA and CDR2 FQGNSA. The CDR3 contains 14 residues. Written as DNA, the CDR3 is TGTGCCAGCAGCTTAGCCCCCTGGAGAAATGAGCAGTTCTTC. Translating gives CASSLAPWRNEQFF.

This rearrangement joins TRBV12-5 to TRBJ1-1; D possibly corresponds to TRBD1 (6 bases). Trimming shortened V by 0 bases and J by 3 bases, and 14 bases separated the two germline ends. Per germline, CDR1 LGHNT and CDR2 FRNRAP. The length of the CDR3 is 16 residues. Written as DNA, the CDR3 is TGTGCTAGTGGTTTGGTACCGGGACACCCCGACACTGAAGCTTTCTTT. Protein: CASGLVPGHPDTEAFF. Full variable domain (missing parts from reference TRBV12-5 and TRBJ1-1): DARVTQTPRHKVTEMGQEVTMRCQPILGHNTVFWYRQTMMQGLELLAYFRNRAPLDDSGMPKDRFSAEMPDATLATLKIQPSEPRDSAVYFCASGLVPGHPDTEAFFGQGTRLTVV.

This sequence joins TRBV18 and TRBJ1-3, with D possibly being TRBD1 (6 bases). Germline V gene data show CDR1 as KGHSH and CDR2 as LQKENI. Trimming removed 5 bases from V and 0 bases from J, with 8 bases in between. CDR3 length: 14 amino acids. The CDR3 bases are TGTGCCAGCTCAGACAGGAACTCTGGAAACACCATATATTTT. Protein product: CASSDRNSGNTIYF.

The V call is TRBV4-1, the J call TRBJ2-3, with TRBD2 matching 8 bases. This CDR3 is built from 13 residues. Per germline, CDR1 MGHRA and CDR2 YSYEKL. Unmatched junction bases numbered 4, after V lost 0 bases and J lost 11 bases. CDR3 sequence: CASSQDALAGQYF. CDR3 DNA sequence: TGCGCCAGCAGCCAAGATGCCCTAGCGGGGCAGTATTTT.

The chain recombines TRBV19 with TRBJ1-5; TRBD1 matches 7 bases. The CDR3 is made up of 13 amino acids. V shed 3 bases, J shed 7 bases, and the junction held 3 bases outside the gene matches. Germline CDR1 LNHDA, CDR2 SQIVND (reference sequence). This CDR3 reads CASSIPGGQPQHF. In DNA form, the CDR3 reads TGTGCCAGTAGTATCCCAGGGGGGCAGCCCCAGCATTTT.

This chain uses TRBV4-1 with TRBJ1-6; no clear D. The germline V gene encodes CDR1 MGHRA and CDR2 YSYEKL. This CDR3 contains 17 residues. V was pared by 0 bases and J by 3 bases, with 12 bases between. The CDR3 DNA sequence: TGCGCCAGCAGCCAAGATAGAGGTGCGGACTATAATTCACCCCTCCACTTT. It translates to CASSQDRGADYNSPLHF.

The chain is built from TRBV19 and TRBJ1-2; the D gene is possibly TRBD1 (6 bases). V was clipped by 7 bases and J by 7 bases, with 13 bases between them. Germline CDR1 reads LNHDA; CDR2 reads SQIVND (reference sequence). The CDR3 sequence is 12 residues long. As DNA, the CDR3 is TGTGCCAGTACTTCAGGGGAGGGTGGCTACACCTTC. Translating it yields CASTSGEGGYTF.

The genes are TRBV29-1 and TRBJ2-1; a weak D match, TRBD2 (5 bases). The CDR3 runs to 14 residues. V was cut by 3 bases and J by 0 bases, with 9 bases left in between. Germline loops: CDR1 SQVTM, CDR2 ANQGSEA. CDR3 region: CSVDPGSSYNEQFF. Written as DNA, the CDR3 is TGCAGCGTTGATCCGGGGAGCTCCTACAATGAGCAGTTCTTC.

This rearrangement joins TRBV28 to TRBJ2-2; weak D call: TRBD2 (5 bases). CDR3 length: 15 amino acids. The V end was cut by 6 bases, the J end by 1 base, with 12 bases between. Germline V lookup: CDR1 MDHEN, CDR2 SYDVKM. DNA of the CDR3: TGTGCCAGCAGCCCCGGGATTGAGAACACCGGGGAGCTGTTTTTT. It yields the protein CASSPGIENTGELFF.

This clone was counted a few times. This chain uses TRBV6-1 with TRBJ2-1, with 10 nucleotides matching TRBD2. V shed 6 bases and J 5 bases; nucleotides not matched to a gene: 7. Germline CDR1 reads MNHNS; CDR2 reads SASEGT. This CDR3 comprises 15 residues. The CDR3 reads CASRTSGRGNNEQFF. As DNA, the CDR3 is TGTGCCAGCAGGACGAGCGGGAGGGGGAACAATGAGCAGTTCTTC.

This clone showed up just a few times. The chain uses TRBV28 and TRBJ1-5; 8 positions match TRBD1. The CDR3 is 17 residues long. V dropped 0 bases and J dropped 4; count of bases not matched to a gene: 8. Germline V gives CDR1 MDHEN, CDR2 SYDVKM. Here the CDR3 DNA reads TGTGCCAGCAGTTTATGGGCAGGGGGCAAGAGGAATCAGCCCCAGCATTTT. The encoded protein is CASSLWAGGKRNQPQHF.

CDR3 nucleotide sequence: TGTGCCAGCAGTTATTACGGACAGGGGCCTCAAGGGGAGCAGTTCTTC. Its protein product is CASSYYGQGPQGEQFF. The J gene is TRBJ2-1, the V gene TRBV6-5, with TRBD1 matching over 9 bases. The CDR3 consists of 16 residues. In germline, CDR1 is MNHEY, CDR2 SVGAGI. The V and J ends lost 3 bases and 10 bases, in that order; junction bases with no gene match: 13.

The chain joins TRBV19 to TRBJ2-7; 7 nucleotides line up with TRBD2. The CDR3 extends over 14 amino acids. The V segment lost 5 bases and the J segment 3 bases; nucleotides outside the gene matches: 7. Germline loops: CDR1 LNHDA, CDR2 SQIVND (reference sequence). CDR3: CASSVQAGNYEQYF. The CDR3 DNA reads as TGTGCCAGTAGTGTGCAAGCGGGAAACTACGAGCAGTACTTC. The complete variable domain, with remaining parts taken from reference TRBV19 and TRBJ2-7, reads DGGITQSPKYLFRKEGQNVTLSCEQNLNHDAMYWYRQDPGQGLRLIYYSQIVNDFQKGDIAEGYSVSREKKESFPLTVTSAQKNPTAFYLCASSVQAGNYEQYFGPGTRLTVT.

The chain links TRBV14 to TRBJ2-2; 10 nucleotides match TRBD2. From germline, CDR1 is SGHDN and CDR2 FVKESK. Trimming removed 4 bases from V and 2 bases from J; junction bases left unmatched: 7. The CDR3 is 17 amino acids. CDR3 in amino acids: CASSLELAGANTGELFF. In nucleotides, the CDR3 is TGTGCCAGCAGCCTCGAGCTAGCGGGAGCCAACACCGGGGAGCTGTTTTTT.

The gene calls are TRBV9 and TRBJ1-1; no firm D call. Germline V gene sequence: CDR1 SGDLS, CDR2 YYNGEE. V gave up 0 bases and J gave up 0 bases, with 15 bases separating them. The CDR3 is 17 amino acids. CDR3 DNA sequence: TGTGCCAGCAGCGTAGTCGGTTCTCCGGGGATGAACACTGAAGCTTTCTTT. Translated: CASSVVGSPGMNTEAFF.